Each of the 2 T cell receptor beta chains below was sequenced from the same sample in a study of CD8+CD57+ T cells in acquired aplastic anemia. Genomic DNA constituted the template upon which TCR beta VDJ and CDR3 profiling was performed. TCRdb ran MiXCR on the reads and lists one entry per CDR3 protein. This sample yields approximately 270,000 distinct CDR3 sequences, of which roughly half are seen a single time; under 8.5% belongs to the top ten. Material for sequencing was sorted CD4+, CD8+, or CD8+CD57+ T cells (not recorded which) from PBMCs. These receptors originate from a human donor with severe aplastic anemia or a healthy control (not recorded which).

The V and J genes are TRBV7-8 and TRBJ1-6; D unclear. The germline V gene has CDR1 SGHVS and CDR2 FQNEAQ. The CDR3 consists of 17 residues. The V end was cut by 2 bases, the J end by 1 base, with 12 bases between. CDR3 loop: CASSLKGRASYNSPLHF. In DNA, the CDR3 is TGTGCCAGCAGCTTAAAAGGGCGCGCGTCCTATAATTCACCCCTCCACTTT.

The V gene is TRBV7-8, the J gene TRBJ2-7, with D tentatively TRBD2 (6 bases). In germline, CDR1 is SGHVS, CDR2 FQNEAQ. With 6 bases removed from V and 3 bases from J, the gap between germline ends came to 15 bases. The CDR3 is 14 amino acids. The CDR3 loop is CASSPSASDYEQYF. DNA of the CDR3: TGTGCCAGCAGTCCGAGCGCTAGCGACTACGAGCAGTACTTC. Supplemented by reference TRBV7-8 and TRBJ2-7, the full variable domain reads GAGVSQSPRYKVAKRGQDVALRCDPISGHVSLFWYQQALGQGPEFLTYFQNEAQLDKSGLPSDRFFAERPEGSVSTLKIQRTQQEDSAVYLCASSPSASDYEQYFGPGTRLTVT.